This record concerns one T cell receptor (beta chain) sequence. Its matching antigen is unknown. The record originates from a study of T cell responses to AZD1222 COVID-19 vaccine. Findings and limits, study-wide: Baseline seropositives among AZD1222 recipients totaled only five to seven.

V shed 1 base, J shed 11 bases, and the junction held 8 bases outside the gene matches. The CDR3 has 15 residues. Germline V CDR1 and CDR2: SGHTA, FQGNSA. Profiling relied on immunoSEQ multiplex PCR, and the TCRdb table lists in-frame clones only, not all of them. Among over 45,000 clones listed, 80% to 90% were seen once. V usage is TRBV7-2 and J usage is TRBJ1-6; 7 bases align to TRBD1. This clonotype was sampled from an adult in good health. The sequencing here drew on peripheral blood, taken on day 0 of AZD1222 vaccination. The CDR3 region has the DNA TGTGCCAGCAGCTTAGATTCGGACAGGTCGGCACCCCTCCACTTT. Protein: CASSLDSDRSAPLHF.